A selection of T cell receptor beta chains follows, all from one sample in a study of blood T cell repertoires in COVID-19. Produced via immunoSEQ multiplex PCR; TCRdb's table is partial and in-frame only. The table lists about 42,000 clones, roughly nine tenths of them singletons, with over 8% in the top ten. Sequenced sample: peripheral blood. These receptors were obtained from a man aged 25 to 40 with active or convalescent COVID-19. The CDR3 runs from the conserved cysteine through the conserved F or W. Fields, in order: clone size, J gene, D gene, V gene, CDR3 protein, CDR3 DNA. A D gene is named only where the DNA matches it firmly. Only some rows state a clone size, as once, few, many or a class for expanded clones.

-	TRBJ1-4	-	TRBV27	CASSARTLATNEKLFF	TGTGCCAGCAGTGCCCGGACACTTGCAACTAATGAAAAACTGTTTTTT
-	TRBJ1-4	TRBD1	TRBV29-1	CSVATGAAEKLFF	TGCAGCGTAGCGACAGGGGCCGCAGAAAAACTGTTTTTT
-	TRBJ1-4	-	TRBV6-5	CASSYSRSPGKEKLFF	TGTGCCAGCAGTTACTCTCGAAGCCCAGGGAAGGAAAAACTGTTTTTT
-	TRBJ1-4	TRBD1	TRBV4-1	CASSRTTGGLGEKLFF	TGCGCCAGCAGCCGAACAACAGGGGGTTTGGGAGAAAAACTGTTTTTT
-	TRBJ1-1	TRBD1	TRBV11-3	CASGPLITGGETEAFF	TGTGCCAGCGGTCCCCTAATCACAGGGGGCGAGACTGAAGCTTTCTTT
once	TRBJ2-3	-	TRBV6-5	CASTARGDTQYF	TGTGCCAGCACCGCTCGGGGAGATACGCAGTATTTT
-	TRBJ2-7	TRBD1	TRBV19	CASSFRDRSRYEQYF	TGTGCCAGTAGTTTCCGGGACAGATCTCGCTACGAGCAGTACTTC
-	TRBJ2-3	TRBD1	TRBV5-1	CASTKDAGGAGDTQYF	TGCGCCAGCACCAAAGACGCAGGGGGCGCCGGGGATACGCAGTATTTT
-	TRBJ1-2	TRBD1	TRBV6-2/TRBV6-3	CASSARQGGLDGYTF	TGTGCCAGCAGTGCCAGACAGGGAGGCCTGGATGGCTACACCTTC
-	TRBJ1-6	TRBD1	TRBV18	CASSRGQVDNSPLHF	TGTGCCAGCTCACGAGGACAGGTCGATAATTCACCCCTCCACTTT
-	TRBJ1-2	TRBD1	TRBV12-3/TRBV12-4	CASSPGTEYGYTF	TGTGCCAGCAGTCCGGGGACAGAGTATGGCTACACCTTC
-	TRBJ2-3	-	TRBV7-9	CASSPGEHSTDTQYF	TGTGCCAGCAGCCCGGGGGAACACAGCACAGATACGCAGTATTTT
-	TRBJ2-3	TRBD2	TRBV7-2	CASSYRSGGTDTQYF	TGTGCCAGCAGCTACCGAAGCGGGGGCACAGATACGCAGTATTTT
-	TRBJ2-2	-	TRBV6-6	CASSKLENTGELFF	TGTGCCAGCAGCAAACTAGAGAACACCGGGGAGCTGTTTTTT
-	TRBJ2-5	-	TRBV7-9	CASSSAGLIQETQYF	TGTGCCAGCAGCTCGGCGGGGCTCATCCAAGAGACCCAGTACTTC
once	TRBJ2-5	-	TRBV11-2	CASSLGPGRETQYF	TGTGCCAGCAGCTTAGGTCCAGGGAGGGAGACCCAGTACTTC
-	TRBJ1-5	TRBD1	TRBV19	CASTPGQGGNQPQHF	TGTGCCAGTACCCCGGGACAGGGAGGCAATCAGCCCCAGCATTTT
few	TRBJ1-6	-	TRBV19	CASSIGQSFPLHF	TGTGCCAGTAGTATTGGGCAGTCTTTCCCCCTCCACTTT
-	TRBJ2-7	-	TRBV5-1	CASSLVGLSYEQYF	TGCGCCAGCAGCTTGGTGGGACTGTCCTACGAGCAGTACTTC
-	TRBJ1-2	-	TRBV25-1	CASSDWGSSGHNYGYTF	TGTGCCAGCAGTGATTGGGGCAGTTCAGGACATAACTATGGCTACACCTTC
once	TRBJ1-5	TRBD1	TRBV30	CAWSGQGGQPQHF	TGTGCCTGGAGTGGACAGGGAGGTCAGCCCCAGCATTTT
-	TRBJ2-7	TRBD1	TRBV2	CASSAGRTGREQYF	TGTGCCAGCAGCGCCGGTCGGACAGGGCGCGAGCAGTACTTC